The entry below describes one T cell receptor beta chain. This entry comes from a study of blood T cells in healthy people across ages. V dropped 4 bases and J dropped 2 bases, with 13 bases sitting between them. Germline V gives CDR1 LGHNA, CDR2 YSLEER. This CDR3 has 15 residues. With a J-beta primer mix and a sample-barcoded 5' primer, a second PCR ran 7 to 11 cycles. Each cDNA molecule was tagged by a template-switch adaptor that had 12 random nucleotides. Each CDR3 protein is one row after TCRdb ran MiXCR on the 5' RACE reads. The data hold roughly 730,000 distinct CDR3 sequences, with about 56% observed a single time.

V usage is TRBV4-3 and J usage is TRBJ2-3; no clear D. Sequenced sample: blood. The receptor was derived from a man between 35 and 55 years old in good health. CDR3 loop: CASSPQVGYTDTQYF. In DNA form, the CDR3 reads TGCGCCAGCAGCCCACAAGTAGGTTACACAGATACGCAGTATTTT.